This TCR beta chain emerged from a study of beta chain features in type 1 diabetes (dated by TCRdb to 2016 to 2019). Some background on the complete study: No differences in mean age, gender distribution, total cell number or subset yield were found between patients and healthy donors. Across all samples, approximately 98,000,000 sorted cells were examined, and cell number per subset correlated strongly with RNA yield. Naive and central memory subsets were obtained from all 30 or so donors, but regulatory and stem cell-like memory subsets were isolated from only 8 patients and roughly 8 healthy donors. In the study, recently diagnosed type 1 diabetes patients and matched healthy donors were compared on the TCRB repertoires of their sorted circulating CD4+ T cell subsets.

The germline V gene yields KGHSH for CDR1 and LQKENI for CDR2. The CDR3 runs 16 residues from the cysteine to the phenylalanine. The CDR3 DNA has 48 bases and is translated from base 1. V is trimmed back by 0 bases and J by 6 bases, and the junction contains 6 bases that no gene match accounts for. Of note for this clone: Its antigen remains undetermined. One base away there is no much larger clone; base qualities are not given.

Findings and caveats that apply to the study as a whole: Only small numbers of individuals were included in the HLA sub-analyses, which left unresolved whether HLA type had any influence on TCRB rearrangement. At VDJ recombination sites, patients with type 1 diabetes made fewer insertions and deleted more nucleotides, a pattern implying thymic rearrangement abnormalities. The naive, central memory and regulatory TCRB repertoires appeared to resemble one another more closely among patients than among healthy donors. Type 1 diabetes patients showed a moderate but significant shortening of TCRB CDR3 length in all four CD4+ subsets. Shorter templates might be favored by PCR, yet because patient and control samples were amplified and corrected together, any such skew would affect both groups equally. Sequencing cDNA rather than genomic DNA could over-represent highly expressing activated cells, although activation and CD3 levels did not differ between groups.

A single peripheral blood draw of about 116 mL on average was collected from each donor into heparinised tubes. A BD FACSAria II and a panel including CD45RO, CCR7, CD25, CD127, CD95 and CD27 were used to sort naive, central memory, regulatory and stem cell-like memory CD4+ T cells. A purity above 95% was achieved for all sorted populations. PBMCs were isolated immediately by Lymphoprep density gradient centrifugation and stained directly without culture. To minimize batch effects, samples were stained and sorted in pairs, one healthy donor with one patient per experiment. The entire amount of isolated RNA was reverse transcribed using the High Capacity cDNA Reverse Transcription Kit, so the sequenced TCRB transcripts were expressed ones. Deep immunoSEQ sequencing was applied to naive, central memory and regulatory T cell samples, giving an average of about 3.57 million total reads per sample. Sorted cells were lysed in RLT buffer and RNA was extracted with DNase-treated RNeasy Micro or Mini kits, depending on cell number. Each cell subset was processed on its own to prevent cross-contamination, while patient and healthy donor samples were processed together. The immunoSEQ multiplex PCR was used to amplify TCRB sequences from cDNA, yielding 87-bp fragments that span the CDR3 region. Sequencing of the amplicons was performed on the Illumina HiSeq platform. As for the original processing: PCR bias was computationally corrected using synthetic template baselines, reads within Hamming distance 2 were collapsed, and singletons that could not be merged were discarded. By aligning reads against IMGT, V, D and J genes, CDR3 length, and insertions or deletions at six rearrangement sites were assigned. Within each subset, clonotype counts were normalized to sorted cell number, after which true diversity and Gini coefficients were computed with the tcR R package. The overlap coefficient, calculated on TCRB nucleotide sequences, was used to quantify repertoire sharing. As a proxy for the pre-selection repertoire, out-of-frame TCRB sequences from naive cells were analyzed. Not all clones reach the TCRdb copy of this immuneACCESS table, which keeps in-frame sequences only. Checked studies attribute under half of the gap to unresolved V genes and leave the rest unexplained. For V, J and clone size, that table is used; D and trimming come from the DNA. The sample includes about 650,000 clones, with approximately 13% observed a single time. Around 0.12% of the sample lies in the top ten.

Rearrangement joined TRBV18 to TRBJ2-1; 9 central bases correspond to TRBD2. Source material: naive CD4+ T cells from blood. Per the publication, the cell subset or site label means: true naive CD4+ T cells. This sequence originates from a man between 25 and 39 years old with type 1 diabetes. The CDR3 in this case is CASSPPVTSGFNEQFF. The DNA sequence is as follows: TGTGCCAGCTCACCACCGGTGACTAGCGGCTTCAATGAGCAGTTCTTC.